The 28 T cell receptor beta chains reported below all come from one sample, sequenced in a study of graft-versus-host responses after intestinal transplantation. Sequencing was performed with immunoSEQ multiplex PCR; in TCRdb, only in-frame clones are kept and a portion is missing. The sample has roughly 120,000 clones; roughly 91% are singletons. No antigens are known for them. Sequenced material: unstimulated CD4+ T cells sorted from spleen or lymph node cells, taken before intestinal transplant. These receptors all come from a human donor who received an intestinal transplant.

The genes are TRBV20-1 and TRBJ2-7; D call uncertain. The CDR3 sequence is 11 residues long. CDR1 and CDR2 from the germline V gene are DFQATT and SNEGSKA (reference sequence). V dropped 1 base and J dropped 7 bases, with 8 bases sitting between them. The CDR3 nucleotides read TGCAGTGCTAGAGGGCCTAGTGAGCAGTACTTC. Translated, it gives CSARGPSEQYF.

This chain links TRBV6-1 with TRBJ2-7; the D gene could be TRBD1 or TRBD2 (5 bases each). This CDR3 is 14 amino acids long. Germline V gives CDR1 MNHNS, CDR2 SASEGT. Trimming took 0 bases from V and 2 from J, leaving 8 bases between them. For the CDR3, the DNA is TGTGCCAGCAGTGAAGCGGGGGACGCCTACGAGCAGTACTTC. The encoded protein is CASSEAGDAYEQYF.

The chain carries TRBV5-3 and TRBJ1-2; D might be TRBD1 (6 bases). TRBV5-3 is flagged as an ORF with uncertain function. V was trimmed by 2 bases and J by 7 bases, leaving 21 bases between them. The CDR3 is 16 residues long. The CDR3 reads CARSFQFRGALGGYTF. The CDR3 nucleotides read TGTGCCAGAAGCTTCCAATTTCGGGGGGCGCTGGGTGGCTACACCTTC.

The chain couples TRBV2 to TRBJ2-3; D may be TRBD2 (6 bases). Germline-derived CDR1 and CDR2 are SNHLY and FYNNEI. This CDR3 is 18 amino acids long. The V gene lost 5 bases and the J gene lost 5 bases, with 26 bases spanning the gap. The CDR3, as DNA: TGTGCCAGCAGTTCCCCCGCCCTGACTAGAGTGGGTGGAGATACGCAGTATTTT. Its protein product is CASSSPALTRVGGDTQYF.

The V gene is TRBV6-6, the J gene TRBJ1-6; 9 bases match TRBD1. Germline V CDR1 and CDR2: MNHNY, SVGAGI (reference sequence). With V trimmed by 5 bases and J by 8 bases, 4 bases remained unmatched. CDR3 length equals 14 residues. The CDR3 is CASSPRTGDSPLHF. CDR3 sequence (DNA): TGTGCCAGCAGTCCCCGGACAGGGGATTCACCCCTCCACTTT.

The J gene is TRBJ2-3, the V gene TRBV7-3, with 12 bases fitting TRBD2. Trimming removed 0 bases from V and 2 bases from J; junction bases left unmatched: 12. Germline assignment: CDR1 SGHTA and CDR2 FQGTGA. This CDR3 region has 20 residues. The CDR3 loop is CASSLTASGRAEGATDTQYF. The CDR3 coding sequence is TGTGCCAGCAGCTTAACGGCTAGCGGGAGGGCCGAGGGGGCCACAGATACGCAGTATTTT.

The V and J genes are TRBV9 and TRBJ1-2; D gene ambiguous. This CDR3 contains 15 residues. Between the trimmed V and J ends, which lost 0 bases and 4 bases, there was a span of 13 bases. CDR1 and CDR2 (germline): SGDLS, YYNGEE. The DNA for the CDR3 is TGTGCCAGCAGCGTAGGCACAGAAAGATCCTATGGCTACACCTTC. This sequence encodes CASSVGTERSYGYTF.

The CDR3 reads CASSYSTARDGYTF. CDR3 DNA sequence: TGTGCCAGCAGTTACTCGACCGCGCGGGATGGCTACACCTTC. The chain recombines TRBV6-5 with TRBJ1-2; D unresolved. The CDR3 runs 14 residues. Looked up from germline, CDR1 is MNHEY and CDR2 is SVGAGI. The V gene lost 0 bases and the J gene lost 6 bases, with 11 bases spanning the gap.

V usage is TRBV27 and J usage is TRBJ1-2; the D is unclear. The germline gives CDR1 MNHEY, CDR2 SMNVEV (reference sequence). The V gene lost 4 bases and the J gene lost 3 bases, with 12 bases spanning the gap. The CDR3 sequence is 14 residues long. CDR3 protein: CASSYRPGHYGYTF. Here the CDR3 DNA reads TGTGCCAGCAGTTATCGTCCAGGACACTATGGCTACACCTTC.

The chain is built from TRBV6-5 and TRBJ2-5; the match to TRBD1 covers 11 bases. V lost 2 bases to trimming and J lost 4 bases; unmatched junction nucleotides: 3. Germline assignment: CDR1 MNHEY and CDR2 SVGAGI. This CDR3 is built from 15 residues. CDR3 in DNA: TGTGCCAGCAGTTACGGACAGGGGGCGGGAGAGACCCAGTACTTC. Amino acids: CASSYGQGAGETQYF.

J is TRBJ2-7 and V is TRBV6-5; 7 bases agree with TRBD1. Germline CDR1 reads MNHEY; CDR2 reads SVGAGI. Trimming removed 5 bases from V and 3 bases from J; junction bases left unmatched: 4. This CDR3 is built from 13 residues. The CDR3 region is CASSISGGYEQYF. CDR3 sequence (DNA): TGTGCCAGCAGTATCTCAGGGGGCTACGAGCAGTACTTC.

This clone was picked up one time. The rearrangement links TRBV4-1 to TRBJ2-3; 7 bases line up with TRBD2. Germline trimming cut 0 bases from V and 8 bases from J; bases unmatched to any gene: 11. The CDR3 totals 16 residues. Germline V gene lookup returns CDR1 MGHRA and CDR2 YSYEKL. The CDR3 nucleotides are TGCGCCAGCAGCCAAGACGATTGGGCGGGAGCCCGTACGCAGTATTTT. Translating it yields CASSQDDWAGARTQYF.

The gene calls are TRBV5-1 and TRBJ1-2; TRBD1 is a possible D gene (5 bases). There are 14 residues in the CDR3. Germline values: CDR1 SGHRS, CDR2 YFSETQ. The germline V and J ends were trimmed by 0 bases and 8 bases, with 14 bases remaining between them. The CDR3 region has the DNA TGCGCCAGCAGCTTGGACAGGAGAAGGGGAGGCTACACCTTC. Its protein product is CASSLDRRRGGYTF.

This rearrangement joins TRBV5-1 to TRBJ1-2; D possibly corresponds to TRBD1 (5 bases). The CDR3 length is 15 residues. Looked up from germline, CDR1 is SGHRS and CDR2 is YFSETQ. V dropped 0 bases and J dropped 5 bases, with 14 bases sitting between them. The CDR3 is CASSLAFGAGYGYTF. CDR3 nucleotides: TGCGCCAGCAGCTTGGCCTTTGGGGCAGGGTATGGCTACACCTTC. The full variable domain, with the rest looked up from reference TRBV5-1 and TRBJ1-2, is KAGVTQTPRYLIKTRGQQVTLSCSPISGHRSVSWYQQTPGQGLQFLFEYFSETQRNKGNFPGRFSGRQFSNSRSEMNVSTLELGDSALYLCASSLAFGAGYGYTFGSGTRLTVV.

DNA for the CDR3: TGTGCCAGCAGTTTATCGACAGGGTTCGGCTACGAGCAGTACTTC. It specifies CASSLSTGFGYEQYF. The chain combines TRBV27 with TRBJ2-7, with 7 bases lining up with TRBD1. Unmatched junction bases numbered 5, after V lost 0 bases and J lost 3 bases. Germline V gives CDR1 MNHEY, CDR2 SMNVEV (reference sequence). The CDR3 sequence is 15 residues long.

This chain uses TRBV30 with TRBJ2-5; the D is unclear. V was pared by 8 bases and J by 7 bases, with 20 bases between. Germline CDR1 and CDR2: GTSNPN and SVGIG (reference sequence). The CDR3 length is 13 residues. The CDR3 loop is CAREIRGKGTQYF. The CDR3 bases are TGTGCCCGTGAAATACGTGGGAAAGGGACCCAGTACTTC.

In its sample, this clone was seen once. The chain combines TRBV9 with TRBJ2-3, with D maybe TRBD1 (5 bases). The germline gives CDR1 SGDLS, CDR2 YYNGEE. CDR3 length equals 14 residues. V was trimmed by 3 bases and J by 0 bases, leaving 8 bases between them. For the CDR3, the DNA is TGTGCCAGCAGCGGGACACAGAGCACAGATACGCAGTATTTT. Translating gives CASSGTQSTDTQYF.

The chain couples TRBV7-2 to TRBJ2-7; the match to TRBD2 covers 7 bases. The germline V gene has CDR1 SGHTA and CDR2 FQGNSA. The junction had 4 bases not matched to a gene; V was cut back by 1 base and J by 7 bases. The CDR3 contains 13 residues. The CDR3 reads CASSLVSGGEQYF. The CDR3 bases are TGTGCCAGCAGCTTAGTTTCCGGGGGGGAGCAGTACTTC.

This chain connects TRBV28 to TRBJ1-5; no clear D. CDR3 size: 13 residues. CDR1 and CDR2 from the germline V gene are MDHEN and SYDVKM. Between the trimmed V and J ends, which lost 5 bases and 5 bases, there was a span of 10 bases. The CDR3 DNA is TGTGCCAGCAGTGAGAATACTTATCAGCCCCAGCATTTT. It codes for CASSENTYQPQHF.

The CDR3 protein is CASSFRGYEQYF. As DNA, the CDR3 is TGTGCCAGCAGCTTTAGGGGTTACGAGCAGTACTTC. The rearrangement uses TRBV5-4 and TRBJ2-7; the D gene is possibly TRBD1 (5 bases). The germline V gene encodes CDR1 SGHNT and CDR2 YYREEE (reference sequence). The CDR3 totals 12 residues. V lost 2 bases to trimming and J lost 4 bases, with 7 bases between them.

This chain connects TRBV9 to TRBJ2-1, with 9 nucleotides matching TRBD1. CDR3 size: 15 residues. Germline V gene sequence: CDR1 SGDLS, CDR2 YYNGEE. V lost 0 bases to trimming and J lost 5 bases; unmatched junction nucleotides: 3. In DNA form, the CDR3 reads TGTGCCAGCAGCGTAGGGGACAGGGTAAACAATGAGCAGTTCTTC. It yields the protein CASSVGDRVNNEQFF.

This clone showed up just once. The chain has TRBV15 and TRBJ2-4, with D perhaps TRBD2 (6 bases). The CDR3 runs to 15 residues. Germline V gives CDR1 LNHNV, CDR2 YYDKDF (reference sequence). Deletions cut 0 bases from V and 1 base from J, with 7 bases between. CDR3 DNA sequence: TGTGCCACCAGCAGAGAGGGAGGTGCCAAAAACATTCAGTACTTC. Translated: CATSREGGAKNIQYF.

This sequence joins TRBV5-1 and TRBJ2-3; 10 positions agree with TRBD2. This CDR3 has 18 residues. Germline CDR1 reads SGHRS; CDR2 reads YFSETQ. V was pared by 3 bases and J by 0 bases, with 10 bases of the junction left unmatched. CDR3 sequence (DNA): TGCGCCAGCAGCTACCTTAGCGGGAGGTCTCCTAGCACAGATACGCAGTATTTT. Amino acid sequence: CASSYLSGRSPSTDTQYF.

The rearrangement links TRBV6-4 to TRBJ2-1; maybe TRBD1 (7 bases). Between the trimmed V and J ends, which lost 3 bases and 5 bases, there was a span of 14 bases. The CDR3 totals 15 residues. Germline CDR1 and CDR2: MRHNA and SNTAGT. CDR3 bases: TGTGCCAGCAGTGAATGGAGGGGGCGCAACAATGAGCAGTTCTTC. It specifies CASSEWRGRNNEQFF.

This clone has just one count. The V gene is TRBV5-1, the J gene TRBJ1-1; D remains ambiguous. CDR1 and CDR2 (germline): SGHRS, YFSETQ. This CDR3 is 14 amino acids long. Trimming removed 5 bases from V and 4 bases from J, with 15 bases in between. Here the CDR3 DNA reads TGCGCCAGCAGGAAATCCACCCTGGGCACTGAAGCTTTCTTT. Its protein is CASRKSTLGTEAFF.

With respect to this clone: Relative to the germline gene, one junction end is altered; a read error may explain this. This CDR3 is CASSPRDRGPWDF. Written as DNA, the CDR3 is TGTGCCAGCTCACCACGGGACAGGGGTCCCTGGGACTTC. This chain connects TRBV18 to TRBJ2-7; 10 bases align to TRBD1. Germline lookup yields CDR1 KGHSH and CDR2 LQKENI. This CDR3 region has 13 residues.

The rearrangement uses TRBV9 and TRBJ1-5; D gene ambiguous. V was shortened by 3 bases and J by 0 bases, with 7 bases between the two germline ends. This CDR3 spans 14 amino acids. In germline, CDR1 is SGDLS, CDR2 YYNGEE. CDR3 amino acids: CASSATASNQPQHF. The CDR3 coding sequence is TGTGCCAGCAGCGCTACAGCTAGCAATCAGCCCCAGCATTTT.

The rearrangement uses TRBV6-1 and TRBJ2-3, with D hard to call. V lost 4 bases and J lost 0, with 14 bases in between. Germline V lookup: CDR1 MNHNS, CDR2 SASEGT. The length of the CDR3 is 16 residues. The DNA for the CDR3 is TGTGCCAGCAGTGTACACCTAGGATTCAGCACAGATACGCAGTATTTT. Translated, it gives CASSVHLGFSTDTQYF.